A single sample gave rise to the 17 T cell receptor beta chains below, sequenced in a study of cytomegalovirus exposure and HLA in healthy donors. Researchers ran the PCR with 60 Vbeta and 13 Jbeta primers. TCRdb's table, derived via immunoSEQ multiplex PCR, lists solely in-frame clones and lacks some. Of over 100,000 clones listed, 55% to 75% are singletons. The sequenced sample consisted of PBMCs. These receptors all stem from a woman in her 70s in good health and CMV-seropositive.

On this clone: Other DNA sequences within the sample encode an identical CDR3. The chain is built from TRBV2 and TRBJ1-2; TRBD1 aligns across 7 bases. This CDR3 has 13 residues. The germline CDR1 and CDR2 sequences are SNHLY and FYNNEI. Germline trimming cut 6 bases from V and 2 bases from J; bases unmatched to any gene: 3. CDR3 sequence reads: CASSSQGNYGYTF. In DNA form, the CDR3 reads TGTGCCAGCAGCTCACAGGGGAACTATGGCTACACCTTC.

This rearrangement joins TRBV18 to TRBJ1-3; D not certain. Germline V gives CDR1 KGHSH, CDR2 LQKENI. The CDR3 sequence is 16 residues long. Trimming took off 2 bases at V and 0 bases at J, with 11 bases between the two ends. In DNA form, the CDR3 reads TGTGCCAGCTCACCAAACAGCCTGCTCTCTGGAAACACCATATATTTT. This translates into CASSPNSLLSGNTIYF. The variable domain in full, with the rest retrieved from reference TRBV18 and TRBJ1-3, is NAGVMQNPRHLVRRRGQEARLRCSPMKGHSHVYWYRQLPEEGLKFMVYLQKENIIDESGMPKERFSAEFPKEGPSILRIQQVVRGDSAAYFCASSPNSLLSGNTIYFGEGSWLTVV.

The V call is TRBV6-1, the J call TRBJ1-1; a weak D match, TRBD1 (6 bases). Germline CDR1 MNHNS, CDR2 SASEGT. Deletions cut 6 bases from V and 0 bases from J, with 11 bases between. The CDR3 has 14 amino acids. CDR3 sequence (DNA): TGTGCCAGCAGCGAGGGACACCTGAACACTGAAGCTTTCTTT. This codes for CASSEGHLNTEAFF.

The CDR3 nucleotides are TGCGCCAGCAGCCAAGTTTCACTAGCGGGGGGGCTTAGCGAGCAGTTCTTC. Encoded protein: CASSQVSLAGGLSEQFF. The chain is built from TRBV4-1 and TRBJ2-1, with 13 nucleotides matching TRBD2. The length of the CDR3 is 17 residues. The germline gives CDR1 MGHRA, CDR2 YSYEKL. J gave up 10 bases and V 1 base, and 10 bases lay outside the gene matches.

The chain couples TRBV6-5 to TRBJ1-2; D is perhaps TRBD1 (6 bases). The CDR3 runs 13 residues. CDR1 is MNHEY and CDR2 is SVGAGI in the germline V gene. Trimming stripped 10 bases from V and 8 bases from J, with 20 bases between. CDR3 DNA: TGTGCCACAATTTCCTGGGAGCAGGGGGGCTACACCTTC. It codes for CATISWEQGGYTF.

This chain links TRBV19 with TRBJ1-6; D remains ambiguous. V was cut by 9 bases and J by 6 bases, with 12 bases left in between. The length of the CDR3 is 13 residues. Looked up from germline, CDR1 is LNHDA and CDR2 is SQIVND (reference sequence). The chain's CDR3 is CASEDGVNSPLHF. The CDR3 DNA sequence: TGTGCCAGCGAAGACGGAGTTAATTCACCCCTCCACTTT.

The CDR3 DNA reads as TGTGCCAGCAGCTTATGGGGGCGCTCCTACAATGAGCAGTTCTTC. Translating gives CASSLWGRSYNEQFF. V and J are TRBV7-2 and TRBJ2-1; D is possibly TRBD1 (6 bases). CDR3 size: 15 residues. V was trimmed by 2 bases and J by 0 bases, leaving 8 bases between them. The germline V gene has CDR1 SGHTA and CDR2 FQGNSA. Together with reference TRBV7-2 and TRBJ2-1, the CDR3 gives the full variable domain: GAGVSQSPSNKVTEKGKDVELRCDPISGHTALYWYRQSLGQGLEFLIYFQGNSAPDKSGLPSDRFSAERTGGSVSTLTIQRTQQEDSAVYLCASSLWGRSYNEQFFGPGTRLTVL.

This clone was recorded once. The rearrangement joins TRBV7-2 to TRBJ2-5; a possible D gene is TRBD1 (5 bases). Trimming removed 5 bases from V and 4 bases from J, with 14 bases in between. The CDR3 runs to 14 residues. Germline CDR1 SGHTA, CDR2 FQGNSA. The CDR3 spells CASSRQTEAETQYF. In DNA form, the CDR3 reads TGTGCCAGCAGCCGACAGACCGAGGCAGAGACCCAGTACTTC.

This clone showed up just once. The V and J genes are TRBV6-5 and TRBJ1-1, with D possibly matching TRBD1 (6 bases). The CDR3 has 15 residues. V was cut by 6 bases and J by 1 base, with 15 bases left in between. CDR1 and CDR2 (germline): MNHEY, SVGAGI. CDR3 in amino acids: CASRGAYTPNTEAFF. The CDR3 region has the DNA TGTGCCAGCAGGGGGGCCTACACCCCGAACACTGAAGCTTTCTTT.

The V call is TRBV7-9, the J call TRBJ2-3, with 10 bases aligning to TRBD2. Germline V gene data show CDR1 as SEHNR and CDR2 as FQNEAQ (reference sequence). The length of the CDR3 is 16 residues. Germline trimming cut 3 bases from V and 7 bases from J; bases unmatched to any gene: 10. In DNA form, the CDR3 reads TGTGCCAGCAGCTTCTTAGCGGGGGGCTTTCAGAATACGCAGTATTTT. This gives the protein CASSFLAGGFQNTQYF.

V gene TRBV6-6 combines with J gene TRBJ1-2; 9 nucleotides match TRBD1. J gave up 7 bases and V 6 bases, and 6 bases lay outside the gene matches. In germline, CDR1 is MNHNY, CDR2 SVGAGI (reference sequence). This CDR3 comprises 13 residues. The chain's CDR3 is CASSSGTGFGYTF. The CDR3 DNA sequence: TGTGCCAGCAGCTCCGGGACAGGGTTTGGCTACACCTTC.

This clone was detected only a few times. CDR3 in amino acids: CASSVGTDRGSARTSTDTQYF. The CDR3 DNA sequence: TGCGCCAGCAGCGTGGGGACCGACAGGGGGTCTGCTCGTACTAGCACAGATACGCAGTATTTT. V and J are TRBV5-1 and TRBJ2-3; the match to TRBD1 covers 9 bases. V gave up 4 bases and J gave up 0 bases; unmatched junction bases: 21. Looked up from germline, CDR1 is SGHRS and CDR2 is YFSETQ. This CDR3 has 21 amino acids.

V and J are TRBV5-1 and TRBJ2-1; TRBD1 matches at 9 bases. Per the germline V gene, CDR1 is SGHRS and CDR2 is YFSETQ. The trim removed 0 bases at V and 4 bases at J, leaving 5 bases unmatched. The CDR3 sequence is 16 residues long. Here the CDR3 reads CASSLGTGAGYNEQFF. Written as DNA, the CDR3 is TGCGCCAGCAGCTTGGGGACAGGGGCCGGGTACAATGAGCAGTTCTTC.

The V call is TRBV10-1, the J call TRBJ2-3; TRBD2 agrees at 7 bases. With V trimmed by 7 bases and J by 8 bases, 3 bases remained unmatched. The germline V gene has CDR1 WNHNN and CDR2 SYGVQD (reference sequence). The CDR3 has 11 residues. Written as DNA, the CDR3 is TGCGCCAGCACCGGGGGGAGTACGCAGTATTTT. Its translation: CASTGGSTQYF.

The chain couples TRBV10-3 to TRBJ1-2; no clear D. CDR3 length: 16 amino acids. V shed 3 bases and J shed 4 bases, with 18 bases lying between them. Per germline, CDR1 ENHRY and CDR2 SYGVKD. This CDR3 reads CAISDGRGRYVYGYTF. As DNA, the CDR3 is TGTGCCATCAGTGACGGCCGGGGAAGGTACGTCTATGGCTACACCTTC.

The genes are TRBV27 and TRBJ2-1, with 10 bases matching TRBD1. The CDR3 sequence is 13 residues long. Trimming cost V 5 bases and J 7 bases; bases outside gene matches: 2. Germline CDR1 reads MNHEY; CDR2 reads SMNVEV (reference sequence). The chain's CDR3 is CASSLGQGNEQFF. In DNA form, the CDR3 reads TGTGCCAGCAGTCTGGGACAGGGGAATGAGCAGTTCTTC.

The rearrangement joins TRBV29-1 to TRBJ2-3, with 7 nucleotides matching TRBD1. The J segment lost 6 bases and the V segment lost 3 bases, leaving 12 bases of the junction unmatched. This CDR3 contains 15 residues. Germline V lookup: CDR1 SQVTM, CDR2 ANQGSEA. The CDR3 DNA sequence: TGCAGCGTTGATCAGCAGGACAGGCCCAGGGATACGCAGTATTTT. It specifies CSVDQQDRPRDTQYF.